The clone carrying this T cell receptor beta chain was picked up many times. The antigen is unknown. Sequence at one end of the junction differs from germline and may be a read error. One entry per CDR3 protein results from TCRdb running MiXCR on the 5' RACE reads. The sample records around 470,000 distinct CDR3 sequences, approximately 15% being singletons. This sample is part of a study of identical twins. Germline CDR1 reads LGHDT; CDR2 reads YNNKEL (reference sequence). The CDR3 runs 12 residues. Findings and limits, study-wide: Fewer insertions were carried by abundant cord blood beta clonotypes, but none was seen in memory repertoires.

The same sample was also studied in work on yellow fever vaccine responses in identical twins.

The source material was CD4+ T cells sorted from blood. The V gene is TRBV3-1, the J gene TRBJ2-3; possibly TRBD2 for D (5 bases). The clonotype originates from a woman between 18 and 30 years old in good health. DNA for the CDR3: TGCGCCAGCAGCCAACTAGCAGATACGCAGTATTTT. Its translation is CASSQLADTQYF.